The 23 T cell receptor beta chains in this list originate from one sample, sequenced in a study of siplizumab effects on memory and regulatory T cells. Repertoires were generated with immunoSEQ multiplex PCR, while TCRdb's copy carries only in-frame clones and drops some. This table has more than 85,000 clones, roughly 92% appearing once. Material: CD4+ T cells sorted from blood. The receptors derive from a human donor in good health.

This clone was detected only a few times. The chain joins TRBV19 to TRBJ1-2, with D possibly being TRBD1 (5 bases). The germline gives CDR1 LNHDA, CDR2 SQIVND (reference sequence). The V and J ends lost 9 bases and 7 bases respectively, with 18 bases between them. There are 13 residues in the CDR3. The CDR3 DNA sequence: TGTGCCAGCAGAAAGGGGCAGGGTAGTGGCTACACCTTC. Protein product: CASRKGQGSGYTF.

V gene TRBV7-3 combines with J gene TRBJ2-1; 14 bases map to TRBD2. J lost 6 bases, V lost 4 bases, and 5 bases had no gene match. Per the germline V gene, CDR1 is SGHTA and CDR2 is FQGTGA. The CDR3 extends over 16 amino acids. The DNA for the CDR3 is TGTGCCAGCAGCTCCTCGGGACTAGCGGGAGTCAATGAGCAGTTCTTC. Its translation is CASSSSGLAGVNEQFF. The whole variable domain, filled in from reference TRBV7-3 and TRBJ2-1, reads GAGVSQTPSNKVTEKGKYVELRCDPISGHTALYWYRQSLGQGPEFLIYFQGTGAADDSGLPNDRFFAVRPEGSVSTLKIQRTERGDSAVYLCASSSSGLAGVNEQFFGPGTRLTVL.

The chain uses TRBV7-8 and TRBJ2-1; TRBD1 matches at 9 bases. CDR1 SGHVS and CDR2 FQNEAQ come from the germline V gene. The V and J ends lost 1 base and 2 bases, in that order; junction bases with no gene match: 6. The CDR3 has 17 residues. The CDR3 sequence: CASSLGGQGSTYNEQFF. In DNA, the CDR3 is TGTGCCAGCAGCTTAGGCGGACAGGGGAGCACCTACAATGAGCAGTTCTTC.

This chain uses TRBV4-1 with TRBJ1-4; 7 bases line up with TRBD1. J lost 8 bases, V lost 4 bases, and 10 bases had no gene match. CDR3 size: 15 residues. Germline CDR1 reads MGHRA; CDR2 reads YSYEKL. For the CDR3, the DNA is TGCGCCAGCAGCCGCGGAGGGGGCGCAAACGAAAAACTGTTTTTT. Translating it yields CASSRGGGANEKLFF.

The chain carries TRBV5-8 and TRBJ1-1; TRBD1 is a possible D gene (5 bases). The CDR3 is made up of 15 amino acids. Germline CDR1 SGHTS, CDR2 YDEGEE. V dropped 4 bases and J dropped 1 base, with 14 bases sitting between them. The CDR3: CASSPRTLKNTEAFF. The CDR3 DNA sequence: TGTGCCAGCAGCCCGAGGACACTGAAGAACACTGAAGCTTTCTTT.

This chain links TRBV5-6 with TRBJ2-3; D is undetermined. Germline CDR1 is SGHDT and CDR2 is YYEEEE. V dropped 4 bases and J dropped 2 bases, with 26 bases sitting between them. This CDR3 region has 19 residues. DNA of the CDR3: TGTGCCAGCAGCACGGGTAGTCTCCCGGTGATTTTATCCACAGATACGCAGTATTTT. Amino acid sequence: CASSTGSLPVILSTDTQYF.

V and J are TRBV9 and TRBJ2-1; possible D gene TRBD1, 5 bases. The V gene lost 0 bases and the J gene lost 4 bases, with 11 bases spanning the gap. CDR3 length: 15 amino acids. Germline V gives CDR1 SGDLS, CDR2 YYNGEE. This CDR3 reads CASSVDRPLYNEQFF. CDR3 nucleotide sequence: TGTGCCAGCAGCGTAGACAGGCCCCTATACAATGAGCAGTTCTTC.

The chain links TRBV9 to TRBJ2-5, with TRBD1 as a possible D gene (6 bases). Between the trimmed V and J ends, which lost 3 bases and 5 bases, there was a span of 17 bases. Germline V gene lookup returns CDR1 SGDLS and CDR2 YYNGEE. The CDR3 is 15 amino acids. The CDR3 DNA reads TGTGCCAGCAGCGCCGGACAGCCGGGTGGGGAGACCCAGTACTTC. This encodes CASSAGQPGGETQYF.

This clone was detected only once. V and J are TRBV7-2 and TRBJ2-5; 8 positions agree with TRBD2. The CDR3 loop spans 16 amino acids. The J segment lost 2 bases and the V segment lost 5 bases, leaving 10 bases of the junction unmatched. Germline V gene lookup returns CDR1 SGHTA and CDR2 FQGNSA. CDR3 sequence: CASSPRLAKGQETQYF. The DNA of the CDR3 is TGTGCCAGCAGCCCCAGACTAGCGAAGGGTCAAGAGACCCAGTACTTC.

The V gene is TRBV30, the J gene TRBJ2-7; TRBD1 aligns across 9 bases. J lost 2 bases, V lost 3 bases, and 5 bases had no gene match. The CDR3 spans 14 residues. Germline loops: CDR1 GTSNPN, CDR2 SVGIG (reference sequence). The CDR3: CAWSRDRATYEQYF. CDR3 in DNA: TGTGCCTGGAGCCGGGACAGGGCGACCTACGAGCAGTACTTC.

The chain is built from TRBV2 and TRBJ2-3; D is uncertain. There are 10 residues in the CDR3. V lost 8 bases and J lost 3, with 3 bases in between. Germline assignment: CDR1 SNHLY and CDR2 FYNNEI. The CDR3 loop is CASLTDTQYF. CDR3 sequence (DNA): TGTGCCAGCTTAACAGATACGCAGTATTTT.

This rearrangement joins TRBV18 to TRBJ2-7; the D is unclear. V was clipped by 2 bases and J by 1 base, with 6 bases between them. The CDR3 is 13 amino acids. The V gene's germline CDR1 is KGHSH and CDR2 LQKENI. CDR3 loop: CASSPRNSYEQYF. Here the CDR3 DNA reads TGTGCCAGCTCACCAAGGAATTCCTACGAGCAGTACTTC.

The rearrangement joins TRBV7-9 to TRBJ2-3, with 10 bases identical to TRBD2. J lost 4 bases, V lost 1 base, and 5 bases had no gene match. CDR3 length: 16 amino acids. Germline V CDR1 and CDR2: SEHNR, FQNEAQ (reference sequence). CDR3 loop: CASSLGASGGADTQYF. CDR3 bases: TGTGCCAGCAGCTTAGGGGCTAGCGGGGGCGCAGATACGCAGTATTTT.

The V gene is TRBV7-3, the J gene TRBJ2-1, with TRBD2 matching 10 bases. The germline CDR1 and CDR2 sequences are SGHTA and FQGTGA. J gave up 9 bases and V 3 bases, and 5 bases lay outside the gene matches. CDR3 size: 14 residues. Here the CDR3 reads CASSFGTSVSEQFF. DNA for the CDR3: TGTGCCAGCAGCTTTGGGACTAGCGTTAGTGAGCAGTTCTTC.

The chain is built from TRBV30 and TRBJ2-7, with TRBD2 matching 11 bases. The CDR3 consists of 13 residues. Germline V gene sequence: CDR1 GTSNPN, CDR2 SVGIG (reference sequence). J gave up 3 bases and V 4 bases, and 2 bases lay outside the gene matches. The DNA for the CDR3 is TGTGCCTGGACTAGCGGGAGGAGCTACGAGCAGTACTTC. Translating gives CAWTSGRSYEQYF. Based on the CDR3 plus reference TRBV30 and TRBJ2-7, the full variable domain is SQTIHQWPATLVQPVGSPLSLECTVEGTSNPNLYWYRQAAGRGLQLLFYSVGIGQISSEVPQNLSASRPQDRQFILSSKKLLLSDSGFYLCAWTSGRSYEQYFGPGTRLTVT.

The chain links TRBV21-1 to TRBJ2-7; the DNA was not used to check the table's D call, TRBD1. TRBV21-1 represents a pseudogene. This CDR3 has 12 residues. CDR3 nucleotides: TGTGCCAGCATTCTACAGGGAACGGAGCAGTACTTC. The encoded protein is CASILQGTEQYF.

The J gene is TRBJ2-7, the V gene TRBV11-2, with D possibly called TRBD1 or TRBD2 (5 bases each). The CDR3 is 15 residues long. V was trimmed by 5 bases and J by 0 bases, leaving 14 bases between them. Germline V gene lookup returns CDR1 SGHAT and CDR2 FQNNGV. The chain's CDR3 is CASSRNPGGSYEQYF. Written as DNA, the CDR3 is TGTGCCAGCAGCCGGAACCCTGGGGGCTCCTACGAGCAGTACTTC.

This clone was found once. The V and J genes are TRBV28 and TRBJ2-5, with 13 bases aligning to TRBD2. The CDR3 spans 14 residues. Losses at the gene ends were 2 bases for V and 7 bases for J; bases not matched to a gene: 1. Germline CDR1 and CDR2: MDHEN and SYDVKM. CDR3 in DNA: TGTGCCAGCAGTTTAACTAGCGGGAGGGGGACCCAGTACTTC. Protein product: CASSLTSGRGTQYF.

CDR3 residues: CASGIENTGELFF. CDR3 sequence (DNA): TGTGCTAGTGGAATCGAGAACACCGGGGAGCTGTTTTTT. This chain links TRBV12-5 with TRBJ2-2; no clear D gene. The germline gives CDR1 LGHNT, CDR2 FRNRAP. The length of the CDR3 is 13 residues. V was clipped by 6 bases and J by 1 base, with 6 bases between them.

The rearrangement uses TRBV4-2 and TRBJ2-6; 8 bases map to TRBD2. The CDR3 has 17 amino acids. V gave up 0 bases and J gave up 2 bases; unmatched junction bases: 3. Germline-derived CDR1 and CDR2 are LGHNA and YNFKEQ. The CDR3 protein is CASSQERAGAGANVLTF. DNA of the CDR3: TGTGCCAGCAGCCAAGAGCGAGCGGGGGCTGGGGCCAACGTCCTGACTTTC.

CDR3 sequence (DNA): TGTGCCAGTAGTTACGAGCCGGGAGCTCAGCCCCAGCATTTT. Encoded protein: CASSYEPGAQPQHF. The rearrangement links TRBV19 to TRBJ1-5; no firm D call. CDR1 and CDR2 from the germline V gene are LNHDA and SQIVND (reference sequence). V dropped 5 bases and J dropped 6 bases, with 14 bases sitting between them. The CDR3 covers 14 residues.

The chain uses TRBV6-5 and TRBJ2-5; D is undetermined. Trimming left V 4 bases short and J 4 bases short, with 7 bases between. Germline V gives CDR1 MNHEY, CDR2 SVGAGI. The CDR3 loop spans 12 amino acids. In DNA form, the CDR3 reads TGTGCCAGCAGTTCGGCCCGAGAGACCCAGTACTTC. It yields the protein CASSSARETQYF.

The rearrangement joins TRBV6-5 to TRBJ1-1; 7 bases align to TRBD1. V lost 8 bases, J lost 4 bases, and 7 bases stayed unmatched. The CDR3 runs to 13 residues. Germline V gene data show CDR1 as MNHEY and CDR2 as SVGAGI. CDR3 sequence reads: CASGQGEGTEAFF. The DNA of the CDR3 is TGTGCCAGCGGGCAGGGGGAGGGCACTGAAGCTTTCTTT.